The 6 T cell receptor beta chains listed next were all sequenced from one sample in a study of early T cells in non-severe SARS-CoV-2 infection. MiXCR was run by TCRdb on the 5' RACE reads, yielding one entry per CDR3 protein. Of more than 90,000 distinct CDR3 sequences listed, over 10% are singletons. Sequencing was done on a sample of whole blood. These receptor sequences come from an adult who was a healthcare worker with PCR-confirmed SARS-CoV-2 infection or an uninfected control (not recorded which).

The chain combines TRBV27 with TRBJ2-7; 12 positions agree with TRBD2. CDR1 is MNHEY, CDR2 SMNVEV, per germline (reference sequence). The CDR3 consists of 15 residues. Losses at the gene ends were 4 bases for V and 2 bases for J; bases not matched to a gene: 3. The CDR3 reads CASSSRTSGTYEQYF. The DNA for the CDR3 is TGTGCCAGCAGTTCCCGGACTAGCGGGACCTACGAGCAGTACTTC.

V and J are TRBV6-5 and TRBJ1-5; D is unclear. The germline V gene has CDR1 MNHEY and CDR2 SVGAGI. The V end lost 0 bases, the J end lost 0 bases, and 6 bases lay between the germline ends. The CDR3 runs 15 residues. CDR3 DNA: TGTGCCAGCAGTTACTCGGCTGTTAGCAATCAGCCCCAGCATTTT. It codes for CASSYSAVSNQPQHF.

In this sample, this clonotype turned up many times. The J gene is TRBJ2-1, the V gene TRBV4-2, with D possibly being TRBD1 (5 bases). V lost 3 bases and J lost 9, with 21 bases in between. This CDR3 has 16 residues. Germline CDR1 is LGHNA and CDR2 is YNFKEQ. This CDR3 is CASSHGQIEVFGEQFF. The DNA of the CDR3 is TGTGCCAGCAGCCATGGACAAATAGAAGTGTTCGGTGAGCAGTTCTTC.

The gene calls are TRBV7-2 and TRBJ1-5, with a possible D match to TRBD1 (5 bases). The V gene lost 3 bases and the J gene lost 4 bases, with 10 bases spanning the gap. There are 14 residues in the CDR3. Germline-derived CDR1 and CDR2 are SGHTA and FQGNSA. The CDR3 nucleotides are TGTGCCAGCAGCTTCTTAGGGGTGAATCAGCCCCAGCATTTT. It yields the protein CASSFLGVNQPQHF.

This clonotype occurred a few times. The CDR3 DNA sequence: TGCAGTGCCTGGGGACTATACGAGGGGGGCTACGAGCAGTACTTC. It is translated as CSAWGLYEGGYEQYF. The chain couples TRBV20-1 to TRBJ2-7; weak D call: TRBD2 (7 bases). Germline lookup yields CDR1 DFQATT and CDR2 SNEGSKA (reference sequence). CDR3 length equals 15 residues. Trimming removed 6 bases at V and 3 bases at J, with 21 bases between.

This clonotype has more than one count but fewer than ten. The genes are TRBV24-1 and TRBJ2-5; D gene uncertain. Trimming shortened V by 3 bases and J by 4 bases, and 11 bases separated the two germline ends. The CDR3 has 14 amino acids. The germline CDR1 and CDR2 sequences are KGHDR and SFDVKD. The CDR3: CATSDPGKIETQYF. The CDR3 DNA reads TGTGCCACCAGTGATCCTGGAAAAATAGAGACCCAGTACTTC.